This TCR beta chain was observed in a study of OX40 agonist ivuxolimab in advanced cancers. About the research overall: The patients received agonistic anti-OX40 (CD134) antibody ivuxolimab. Earlier treatment with anti-PD-1, anti-PD-L1 or anti-CTLA-4 was permitted, and roughly 42% had received some. Findings and caveats of the study: In general, CD8+ T cells held more expanded clones than CD4+ did, on average.

Assay used: immunoSEQ multiplex PCR; TCRdb lists only in-frame clones, some missing. The top ten clones hold 8% to 10% of a sample with 65,000 to 85,000 clones, 80% to 90% of them seen once. Samples were taken at baseline and on day 1 of cycles 4 and 7. Germline V CDR1 and CDR2: LNHDA, SQIVND (reference sequence). CDR3 length equals 17 residues. V lost 1 base and J lost 3, with 18 bases in between. This clone was counted a single time. Its cognate antigen is unknown. The rearrangement uses TRBV19 and TRBJ1-1, with D perhaps TRBD1 (5 bases). This specimen was CD4+ or CD8+ T cells sorted from blood, taken in a trial of the OX40 agonist ivuxolimab. The clonotype was recovered from an adult with an advanced solid tumor such as melanoma, head and neck, liver or kidney cancer. CDR3 nucleotides: TGTGCCAGTAGTATAGGGAGGGCAGGGCACGGGGACACTGAAGCTTTCTTT. This gives the protein CASSIGRAGHGDTEAFF.